A single T cell receptor (beta chain) is shown here with its context. Its antigen is still unknown. Germline values: CDR1 DFQATT, CDR2 SNEGSKA (reference sequence). The CDR3 contains 11 residues. These data come from a study of T cell responses to AZD1222 COVID-19 vaccine. The data were produced by immunoSEQ multiplex PCR, yet TCRdb's version contains in-frame clones alone and is incomplete. The repertoire includes some 120,000 clones, about nine tenths of them detected once, and just over 7% sits in the top ten. Study results and limitations: A reported finding is that nearly half of spike-specific TCRs target unmutated variant regions. In a largely white British group with more females than males, clonal diversity was possibly underestimated.

The TCR originated in an adult in good health. The chain links TRBV20-1 to TRBJ2-7, with TRBD2 identical over 10 bases. The material sequenced was peripheral blood, taken on day 0 of AZD1222 vaccination. The CDR3 DNA reads TGCAGAGCGGGAGGGCAAAACGAGCAGTACTTC. It specifies CRAGGQNEQYF.